These 8 T cell receptor beta chains originate from one sample sequenced in a study of T-cell reconstitution after alpha-beta-depleted transplantation in children. Unique molecular identifiers were incorporated into the prepared TCRbeta library. TCRdb passed the PCR reads through MiXCR, listing each CDR3 protein once. The sample shows about 580,000 distinct CDR3 sequences, 23% of them seen only once. Specimen: PBMCs, mostly from graft donor cells, collected 360 days after TCRalphabeta/CD19-depleted stem cell transplant. These receptors came from a boy younger than two who had a stem cell transplant for acute myeloid leukemia, so the T cells may come from the graft donor.

The chain is built from TRBV19 and TRBJ2-1, with 12 nucleotides matching TRBD1. Unmatched junction bases numbered 6, after V lost 6 bases and J lost 6 bases. Per germline, CDR1 LNHDA and CDR2 SQIVND (reference sequence). The CDR3 has 15 amino acids. In DNA, the CDR3 is TGTGCCAGTAGGCCGGGACAGGGGGCGACCAATGAGCAGTTCTTC. This encodes CASRPGQGATNEQFF.

V and J are TRBV9 and TRBJ2-4; 7 bases are shared with TRBD1. The CDR3 is 19 residues long. V lost 4 bases, J lost 6 bases, and 22 bases stayed unmatched. Germline CDR1 SGDLS, CDR2 YYNGEE. DNA of the CDR3: TGTGCCAGCAGCCCTACGGGTTGGGCATGGGGCGCAGGGGGAAACATTCAGTACTTC. Translated: CASSPTGWAWGAGGNIQYF.

This clonotype was seen only a few times. This rearrangement joins TRBV5-1 to TRBJ2-4; 8 bases fit TRBD1. Germline CDR1 SGHRS, CDR2 YFSETQ. The CDR3 consists of 14 residues. Unmatched junction bases numbered 6, after V lost 4 bases and J lost 6 bases. CDR3 in DNA: TGCGCCAGCAGCCCCGGACAGGGAGGAAACATTCAGTACTTC. It specifies CASSPGQGGNIQYF.

This clonotype was counted at least ten times. The chain uses TRBV29-1 and TRBJ2-7; 8 positions agree with TRBD1. Looked up from germline, CDR1 is SQVTM and CDR2 is ANQGSEA. The CDR3 contains 13 residues. The V segment lost 5 bases and the J segment 7 bases; nucleotides outside the gene matches: 10. CDR3 nucleotides: TGCAGCGTTCCGGGGCAGGGGGCGAGGGAGCAGTACTTC. Protein product: CSVPGQGAREQYF.

This clonotype occurred many times. The gene calls are TRBV20-1 and TRBJ2-3; TRBD2 matches 10 bases. Germline V gives CDR1 DFQATT, CDR2 SNEGSKA (reference sequence). The CDR3 totals 15 residues. The J segment lost 2 bases and the V segment lost 6 bases, leaving 8 bases of the junction unmatched. Written as DNA, the CDR3 is TGCAGTGCCTCTCTAGCGGGGGAGATCACAGATACGCAGTATTTT. This sequence encodes CSASLAGEITDTQYF.

In this sample, this clonotype turned up a few times. The rearrangement uses TRBV5-1 and TRBJ2-1; 9 bases fit TRBD2. Germline CDR1 SGHRS, CDR2 YFSETQ. The CDR3 has 18 residues. Trimming cost V 1 base and J 0 bases; bases outside gene matches: 8. This CDR3 reads CASSLWSGGLLSYNEQFF. CDR3 coding DNA: TGCGCCAGCAGCTTGTGGAGCGGGGGGCTCCTCTCCTACAATGAGCAGTTCTTC.

This clonotype showed up just a few times. The gene calls are TRBV20-1 and TRBJ2-4; no reliable D call. With 1 base removed from V and 0 bases from J, the gap between germline ends came to 16 bases. Germline CDR1 reads DFQATT; CDR2 reads SNEGSKA (reference sequence). CDR3 length equals 17 residues. The CDR3 sequence is CSARVPAPRIAKNIQYF. For the CDR3, the DNA is TGCAGTGCTAGAGTACCGGCTCCCCGTATAGCCAAAAACATTCAGTACTTC.

With respect to this clonotype: With a much larger clone just one base away, this may be a read error. The J gene is TRBJ2-2, the V gene TRBV7-9; D gene unclear. The CDR3 consists of 13 residues. Per germline, CDR1 SEHNR and CDR2 FQNEAQ (reference sequence). The CDR3 nucleotides read TGTTCCAGCAGCTTATGGGACACCGGGGAGCTGTTTTTT. This translates into CSSSLWDTGELFF. The full variable domain, in which reference TRBV7-9 and TRBJ2-2 provide the parts outside the CDR3, is DTGVSQNPRHKITKRGQNVTFRCDPISEHNRLYWYRQTLGQGPEFLTYFQNEAQLEKSRLLSDRFSAERPKGSFSTLEIQRTEQGDSAMYLCSSSLWDTGELFFGEGSRLTVL.